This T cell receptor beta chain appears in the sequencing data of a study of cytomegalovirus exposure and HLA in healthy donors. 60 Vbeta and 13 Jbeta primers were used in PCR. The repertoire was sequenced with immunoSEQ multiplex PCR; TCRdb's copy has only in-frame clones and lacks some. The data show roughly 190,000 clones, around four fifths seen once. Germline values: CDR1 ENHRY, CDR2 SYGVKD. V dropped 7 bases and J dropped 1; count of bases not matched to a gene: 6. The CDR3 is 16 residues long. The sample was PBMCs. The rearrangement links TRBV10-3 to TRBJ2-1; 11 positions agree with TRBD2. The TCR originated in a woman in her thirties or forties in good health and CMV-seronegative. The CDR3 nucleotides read TGTGCCATCACCAATAGCGGGAGGGCTTCCTACAATGAGCAGTTCTTC. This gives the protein CAITNSGRASYNEQFF.